The next 6 T cell receptor beta chains were all read from a single sample in a study of CD8 T cells in Susac syndrome. Random hexamers were used to reverse transcribe about 0.45 to 1 ug of RNA. MiXCR, run by TCRdb on the immunoSEQ multiplex PCR reads, gives a single entry per CDR3 protein. The top ten hold roughly 0.17% of the sample, which has some 130,000 distinct CDR3 sequences, approximately 95% seen once. Material for sequencing was CD8+ T cells from PBMCs. The receptors originated from a human donor with Susac syndrome.

The chain is built from TRBV9 and TRBJ2-5, with D perhaps TRBD1 (6 bases). CDR1 is SGDLS, CDR2 YYNGEE, per germline. The CDR3 contains 15 residues. Trimming took off 5 bases at V and 1 base at J, with 15 bases between the two ends. The CDR3 protein is CASSASGVSQETQYF. CDR3 DNA sequence: TGTGCCAGCAGTGCCTCAGGGGTTTCCCAAGAGACCCAGTACTTC.

The rearrangement joins TRBV4-1 to TRBJ1-5; unclear D gene. This CDR3 has 13 amino acids. Trimming shortened V by 0 bases and J by 4 bases, and 4 bases separated the two germline ends. CDR1 and CDR2 (germline): MGHRA, YSYEKL. CDR3 protein: CASSQDPNQPQHF. The CDR3 DNA reads TGCGCCAGCAGCCAAGATCCGAATCAGCCCCAGCATTTT.

The chain is built from TRBV5-6 and TRBJ2-7, with D perhaps matching TRBD1 (6 bases). This CDR3 is built from 14 residues. Germline loops: CDR1 SGHDT, CDR2 YYEEEE. V was pared by 0 bases and J by 3 bases, with 10 bases between. The CDR3, as DNA: TGTGCCAGCAGCTTGGGGGACACCGTCTACGAGCAGTACTTC. It yields the protein CASSLGDTVYEQYF.

The chain uses TRBV30 and TRBJ2-3; no firm D call. The V and J ends lost 4 bases and 3 bases respectively, with 14 bases between them. The CDR3 is 14 residues long. Per the germline V gene, CDR1 is GTSNPN and CDR2 is SVGIG (reference sequence). The CDR3 DNA sequence: TGTGCCTGGACCACCCTCGGAGAAACAGATACGCAGTATTTT. Its protein is CAWTTLGETDTQYF.

This chain uses TRBV19 with TRBJ1-1; D is unresolved. V lost 5 bases and J lost 0, with 13 bases in between. Germline-derived CDR1 and CDR2 are LNHDA and SQIVND (reference sequence). The CDR3 is 15 residues long. The CDR3: CASSYTGGLNTEAFF. The CDR3 DNA reads as TGTGCCAGTAGTTATACCGGAGGGTTGAACACTGAAGCTTTCTTT. The entire variable domain, with the rest obtained from reference TRBV19 and TRBJ1-1, is as follows: DGGITQSPKYLFRKEGQNVTLSCEQNLNHDAMYWYRQDPGQGLRLIYYSQIVNDFQKGDIAEGYSVSREKKESFPLTVTSAQKNPTAFYLCASSYTGGLNTEAFFGQGTRLTVV.

The gene calls are TRBV27 and TRBJ1-5, with D maybe TRBD1 (5 bases). The germline V gene encodes CDR1 MNHEY and CDR2 SMNVEV (reference sequence). Trimming cost V 5 bases and J 0 bases, with 8 bases left between them. The CDR3 runs 14 residues. The DNA of the CDR3 is TGTGCCAGCAGTCACCAGGGTAGCAATCAGCCCCAGCATTTT. It translates to CASSHQGSNQPQHF.